This T cell receptor (beta chain) was captured in a study of T cell changes during pregnancy in multiple sclerosis. CDR3 length: 14 amino acids. V lost 0 bases, J lost 6 bases, and 2 bases stayed unmatched. The germline V gene encodes CDR1 SGHTA and CDR2 FQGTGA. Assay: immunoSEQ multiplex PCR; the TCRdb copy retains only in-frame clones and omits some. The table includes approximately 94,000 clones, roughly 90% detected once. The V and J genes are TRBV7-3 and TRBJ1-2; 9 nucleotides align to TRBD1. This receptor was obtained from a female donor with multiple sclerosis, enrolled in a pregnancy study. This specimen was peripheral blood, taken after pregnancy. The CDR3 coding sequence is TGTGCCAGCAGCTTAACGGGACAGGGAGATGGCTACACCTTC. Translated: CASSLTGQGDGYTF.